These T cell receptor beta chains were read from a single sample in a study of T cell repertoires in cytomegalovirus infection. Each CDR3 protein is one row after TCRdb ran MiXCR on the reads. The table lists about 160,000 distinct CDR3 sequences, about 15% of them singletons, with about 17% in the top ten. Sequenced material: CD8+ T cells from PBMCs. The receptors come from a human donor in good health (CMV status not recorded). Some clones in this sample may be carry-over from other donors' samples. CDR3s include the opening cysteine and the closing phenylalanine or tryptophan. D genes are given only for firm matches. A clone size is listed for some rows: how often the clone was seen (once, few, many), or a class if it is expanded.

clone_size j_call v_call d_call cdr3_nt cdr3_aa
few TRBJ2-1 TRBV7-9 NA TGTGCCAGCAGCGAAGGAGGGAACAATGAGCAGTTCTTC CASSEGGNNEQFF
few TRBJ1-6 TRBV5-1 NA TGCGCCAGCAGCTTGAGAGGGAATTCACCCCTCCACTTT CASSLRGNSPLHF
few TRBJ2-1 TRBV7-2 NA TGTGCCAGCAGCTCTAAGATGAGCTCCTACAATGAGCAGTTCTTC CASSSKMSSYNEQFF
NA TRBJ2-7 TRBV7-8 TRBD2 TGTGCCAGCAGCTTAGCGTGGACCCCGGGAGGCGAGCAGTACTTC CASSLAWTPGGEQYF
few TRBJ2-1 TRBV10-3 NA TGTGCCATCAGCGACACGGCCCGTGACTCCTACAATGAGCAGTTCTTC CAISDTARDSYNEQFF
many TRBJ2-7 TRBV7-2 TRBD1 TGTGCCAGCAGCCCTCCTGGACAGGGTACCGAGCAGTACTTC CASSPPGQGTEQYF
many TRBJ2-1 TRBV27 NA TGTGCCAGCAGTTTATCCCCAGGGTGGTACAATGAGCAGTTCTTC CASSLSPGWYNEQFF
NA TRBJ2-2 TRBV20-1 NA TGCAGTGCTAGAGATTTCGGGGGTAACGGGGAGCTGTTTTTT CSARDFGGNGELFF
NA TRBJ2-2 TRBV7-9 NA TGTGCCAGCACCCCTTCCCCCCGCGGAGACACCGGGGAGCTGTTTTTT CASTPSPRGDTGELFF
few TRBJ2-7 TRBV7-2 TRBD2 TGTGCCAGCAGCCCGACTAGCGGGGGGGCCTACGAGCAGTACTTC CASSPTSGGAYEQYF
NA TRBJ2-1 TRBV6-2/TRBV6-3 TRBD2 TGTGCCAGCAGAGGCAGCGGGGAACAGAATGAGCAGTTCTTC CASRGSGEQNEQFF
few TRBJ1-1 TRBV28 TRBD1 TGTGCCAACAGTCCCTCTGGACAGGGGCACACTGAAGCTTTCTTT CANSPSGQGHTEAFF
NA TRBJ1-6 TRBV28 NA TGTGCCAGCAGCTCCCAAATTGGTATTAATTCACCCCTCCACTTT CASSSQIGINSPLHF
NA TRBJ2-1 TRBV27 TRBD1 TGTGCCAGCTCCGAGGACAGGAATATTTATACCTCCTACAATGAGCAGTTCTTC CASSEDRNIYTSYNEQFF
NA TRBJ2-5 TRBV6-5 NA TGTGCCAGCAGTTACGGGGGTGGCCGGAGGACGCTCCAGTACTTC CASSYGGGRRTLQYF
NA TRBJ2-6 TRBV7-2 TRBD2 TGTGCCAGCAGCTCGGGACTAGCGGGGGCTGGGGCCAACGTCCTGACTTTC CASSSGLAGAGANVLTF
NA TRBJ2-1 TRBV28 NA TGTGCCAGCAGCCGCCGGGGCCTAGCTTATGAGCAGTTCTTC CASSRRGLAYEQFF
NA TRBJ2-1 TRBV7-2 NA TGTGCCAGCAGCGGGGGGGGGCGAAATGAGCAGTTCTTC CASSGGGRNEQFF
few TRBJ1-1 TRBV7-2 NA TGTGCCAGCAGCTCCCTGCCCGACAGCATGAACACTGAAGCTTTCTTT CASSSLPDSMNTEAFF
NA TRBJ2-5 TRBV7-9 TRBD1 TGTGCCAGCTCCTTGTCGGGACAGGTCCAAGAGACCCAGTACTTC CASSLSGQVQETQYF
few TRBJ2-3 TRBV27 TRBD1 TGTGCCAGCAGACAGGGGTCAGTGTTCTCAGATACGCAGTATTTT CASRQGSVFSDTQYF
NA TRBJ1-5 TRBV6-2/TRBV6-3 NA TGTGCCAGCAGTTCGTCAGACGATAGCAATCAGCCCCAGCATTTT CASSSSDDSNQPQHF
NA TRBJ2-1 TRBV7-8 NA TGTGCCAGCAGCTTTATGGGGGGCCCGAGGAATGAGCAGTTCTTC CASSFMGGPRNEQFF
few TRBJ2-5 TRBV7-6 TRBD2 TGTGCCAGCAGCTATCCGATCACCGGGGGGGGTGGGCAAGAGACCCAGTACTTC CASSYPITGGGGQETQYF
NA TRBJ2-6 TRBV6-2/TRBV6-3 NA TGTGCCAGCAGGCTAAGTATGGCCTGGACCAACGTCCTGACTTTC CASRLSMAWTNVLTF
few TRBJ2-7 TRBV12-3/TRBV12-4 TRBD1 TGTGCCAGCAGCCGGCCCGGGACAGGGGTCTACGAGCAGTACTTC CASSRPGTGVYEQYF
few TRBJ2-7 TRBV2 TRBD1 TGTGCCAGCAGGGGGACAGTGTACGAGCAGTACTTC CASRGTVYEQYF
few TRBJ2-7 TRBV6-5 NA TGTGCCAGCAGTCCCGGGACATGGGCAACCTACGAGCAGTACTTC CASSPGTWATYEQYF
many TRBJ1-1 TRBV27 TRBD1 TGTGCCAGCAGTTTGGCAGGGGGCATCACTGAAGCTTTCTTT CASSLAGGITEAFF
few TRBJ1-2 TRBV27 NA TGTGCCAGCAGTTCCAGCCCTGGCAGCTATGGCTACACCTTC CASSSSPGSYGYTF
NA TRBJ2-1 TRBV29-1 TRBD2 TGCAGCGTTGAAGATCGATCTAGGAATAAGCGGGAGGATGAGCAGTTCTTC CSVEDRSRNKREDEQFF
NA TRBJ2-1 TRBV7-3 TRBD2 TGTGCCAGCAGCTCGGGACTAGCGGGAACGAGTGAGCAGTTCTTC CASSSGLAGTSEQFF
many TRBJ2-5 TRBV7-3 NA TGTGCCAGCAGCTTAACGGGCAGAGGGCCAGAGACCCAGTACTTC CASSLTGRGPETQYF
NA TRBJ2-2 TRBV6-2/TRBV6-3 NA TGTGCCAGCAGTTACCCTAGTTCGTACAGCAGCACCGGGGAGCTGTTTTTT CASSYPSSYSSTGELFF
few TRBJ1-1 TRBV6-2/TRBV6-3 NA TGTGCCAGCAGTTATAGTGGACACCTGAACACTGAAGCTTTCTTT CASSYSGHLNTEAFF
NA TRBJ1-4 TRBV20-1 TRBD1 TGCAGTGCTGAAGACAGGGATGAAAAACTGTTTTTT CSAEDRDEKLFF
few TRBJ1-1 TRBV7-9 NA TGTGCCAGCAGCCCGAGTGGGGAAGTCGACACTGAAGCTTTCTTT CASSPSGEVDTEAFF
NA TRBJ2-3 TRBV11-1 NA TGTGCCAGCAGCTCCACGGGGGACACCGCCCGGCATACGCAGTATTTT CASSSTGDTARHTQYF
NA TRBJ2-2 TRBV7-3 NA TGTGCCAGCAGCTACGGGTACACCGGGGAGCTGTTTTTT CASSYGYTGELFF
NA TRBJ2-7 TRBV19 NA TGTGCCAGTAGTTATGCTGTCTGGACAACCTACGAGCAGTACTTC CASSYAVWTTYEQYF
few TRBJ2-2 TRBV7-2 NA TGTGCCAGCAGCTTTTCAGGGGAGAGGACCGGGGAGCTGTTTTTT CASSFSGERTGELFF
NA TRBJ2-7 TRBV28 TRBD1 TGTGCCAGCAGTTTCCCGGGACAGCCTCCCTACGAGCAGTACTTC CASSFPGQPPYEQYF
NA TRBJ2-5 TRBV11-2 NA TGTGCCAGCAGCTTAGGCCGTCGGTCAGCGGGAGAGACCCAGTACTTC CASSLGRRSAGETQYF
NA TRBJ2-3 TRBV7-9 NA TGTGCCAGCAGCTTCCCGAGGGGGAAGGAAGGACCATTCACAGATACGCAGTATTTT CASSFPRGKEGPFTDTQYF
few TRBJ1-2 TRBV28 TRBD1 TGTGCCAGCAGTTTGACAGGGAGCTATGGCTACACCTTC CASSLTGSYGYTF
few TRBJ1-5 TRBV7-8 NA TGTGCCAGCAGCTTAGCGGACGGTAGCAATCAGCCCCAGCATTTT CASSLADGSNQPQHF
few TRBJ1-2 TRBV20-1 NA TGCAGTGCTACAACGACCGGAGGGGTTATCGCGGGACGGTGGGTTCGGAACTATGGCTACACCTTC CSATTTGGVIAGRWVRNYGYTF
NA TRBJ1-2 TRBV20-1 NA TGCAGTGCTAGAGCCCCTACAGGGAACTATGGCTACACCTTC CSARAPTGNYGYTF
NA TRBJ1-2 TRBV10-3 NA TGTGCCATCAGTGAGTCATCGGACACTCCAAACTATGGCTACACCTTC CAISESSDTPNYGYTF
NA TRBJ2-4 TRBV15 NA TGTGCCACCAGCAGAGTGGGAAACATTCAGTACTTC CATSRVGNIQYF